The 27 T cell receptor beta chains given below trace back to one sample, sequenced in a study of CD8 T cell repertoires and HIV-1 epitope variants. Their target antigens are unknown. Sequenced by immunoSEQ multiplex PCR; TCRdb stores in-frame clones only, minus some. The table includes 5,500 to 6,000 clones, roughly 66% detected once. Sequencing was done on a sample of cultured CD8+ T cells derived from PBMCs. These receptors were collected from a male donor with HIV.

V gene TRBV11-2 combines with J gene TRBJ2-3; D ambiguous. CDR3 size: 11 residues. Germline V gene lookup returns CDR1 SGHAT and CDR2 FQNNGV. Between the trimmed V and J ends, which lost 4 bases and 2 bases, there was a span of 1 base. The CDR3 sequence is CASSYTDTQYF. The CDR3 nucleotides read TGTGCCAGCAGCTACACAGATACGCAGTATTTT.

The chain has TRBV28 and TRBJ2-7; 11 bases fit TRBD1. V was clipped by 7 bases and J by 8 bases; unmatched bases: 13. CDR1 and CDR2 (germline): MDHEN, SYDVKM. The CDR3 runs to 15 residues. CDR3 loop: CASKDDRDRGDKQYF. The DNA of the CDR3 is TGTGCCAGCAAGGACGATCGGGACAGGGGGGACAAGCAGTACTTC. Supplemented by reference TRBV28 and TRBJ2-7, the full variable domain reads DVKVTQSSRYLVKRTGEKVFLECVQDMDHENMFWYRQDPGLGLRLIYFSYDVKMKEKGDIPEGYSVSREKKERFSLILESASTNQTSMYLCASKDDRDRGDKQYFGPGTRLTVT.

The chain is built from TRBV6-5 and TRBJ2-5, with D hard to call. The CDR3 has 11 amino acids. The germline V and J ends were trimmed by 2 bases and 5 bases, with 3 bases remaining between them. Germline V gene data show CDR1 as MNHEY and CDR2 as SVGAGI. Written as DNA, the CDR3 is TGTGCCAGCAGTTACGGGGAGACCCAGTACTTC. Translation: CASSYGETQYF.

The chain joins TRBV7-2 to TRBJ1-5; D not resolved. The CDR3 is 13 residues long. Germline assignment: CDR1 SGHTA and CDR2 FQGNSA. Between the trimmed V and J ends, which lost 1 base and 5 bases, there was a span of 6 bases. CDR3 residues: CASSLGGYQPQHF. As DNA, the CDR3 is TGTGCCAGCAGCTTAGGTGGATATCAGCCCCAGCATTTT.

The J gene is TRBJ1-3, the V gene TRBV29-1; no definite D call. V was cut by 3 bases and J by 4 bases, with 4 bases left in between. There are 11 residues in the CDR3. Looked up from germline, CDR1 is SQVTM and CDR2 is ANQGSEA. The CDR3 sequence: CSVEAGNTIYF. The CDR3 region has the DNA TGCAGCGTTGAGGCGGGAAACACCATATATTTT.

The rearrangement links TRBV27 to TRBJ2-1, with 8 bases identical to TRBD1. V gave up 3 bases and J gave up 4 bases; unmatched junction bases: 5. This CDR3 is built from 15 residues. Germline V gives CDR1 MNHEY, CDR2 SMNVEV (reference sequence). CDR3 loop: CASSFGDRGYNEQFF. In nucleotides, the CDR3 is TGTGCCAGCAGTTTTGGAGACAGGGGTTACAATGAGCAGTTCTTC.

The chain joins TRBV19 to TRBJ1-2; 7 bases are shared with TRBD1. The V and J ends lost 8 bases and 2 bases, in that order; junction bases with no gene match: 2. Germline V gene lookup returns CDR1 LNHDA and CDR2 SQIVND (reference sequence). This CDR3 is 12 amino acids long. CDR3 DNA sequence: TGTGCCAGTCGGACAGGAAACTATGGCTACACCTTC. Its protein product is CASRTGNYGYTF.

The gene calls are TRBV13 and TRBJ1-1, with TRBD1 matching over 7 bases. CDR1 and CDR2 (germline): PRHDT, FYEKMQ (reference sequence). With 6 bases clipped from V and 5 bases from J, the junction kept 9 bases outside the gene matches. The CDR3 is 14 amino acids. The DNA of the CDR3 is TGTGCCAGCAGTCGAGTCCAGGGGGAGACTGAAGCTTTCTTT. This translates into CASSRVQGETEAFF.

Written as DNA, the CDR3 is TGTGCCAGCAGCTTAGTTGGCAGTTACGAGCAGTACTTC. This sequence encodes CASSLVGSYEQYF. The chain employs TRBV11-2 and TRBJ2-7, with D hard to call. CDR3 size: 13 residues. V lost 1 base and J 4 bases, leaving 8 bases between the germline ends. Looked up from germline, CDR1 is SGHAT and CDR2 is FQNNGV.

This rearrangement joins TRBV2 to TRBJ1-5; D not certain. Germline CDR1 reads SNHLY; CDR2 reads FYNNEI. The CDR3 sequence is 13 residues long. The germline V and J ends were trimmed by 4 bases and 8 bases, with 12 bases remaining between them. Here the CDR3 reads CASSVGQSEPQHF. In nucleotides, the CDR3 is TGTGCCAGCAGTGTTGGGCAGTCCGAGCCCCAGCATTTT.

This chain links TRBV29-1 with TRBJ2-1, with D perhaps TRBD1 (5 bases). Germline CDR1 and CDR2: SQVTM and ANQGSEA. The CDR3 runs 14 residues. With 4 bases removed from V and 8 bases from J, the gap between germline ends came to 18 bases. CDR3 protein: CSVASQGPWDEQFF. CDR3 nucleotides: TGCAGCGTTGCTTCTCAGGGTCCTTGGGATGAGCAGTTCTTC.

The chain uses TRBV9 and TRBJ1-6; 8 nucleotides match TRBD1. V lost 0 bases to trimming and J lost 7 bases; unmatched junction nucleotides: 15. Germline CDR1 and CDR2: SGDLS and YYNGEE. The CDR3 is 19 amino acids. The CDR3, as DNA: TGTGCCAGCAGCGTAGACAAAGGGACAGGCTCTGGGGGGAATTCACCCCTCCACTTT. As protein: CASSVDKGTGSGGNSPLHF.

V is TRBV30 and J is TRBJ2-1; 13 bases are a match to TRBD2. The trim removed 2 bases at V and 10 bases at J, leaving 14 bases unmatched. The germline gives CDR1 GTSNPN, CDR2 SVGIG (reference sequence). This CDR3 contains 17 residues. This CDR3 is CAWSSGTSGALFGEQFF. The CDR3 region has the DNA TGTGCCTGGAGTTCCGGGACTAGCGGGGCTCTTTTCGGGGAGCAGTTCTTC.

CDR3 sequence (DNA): TGTGCCAGCAGCCCGGGGACAGGGCTGAATTCTTATGGCTACACCTTC. Its protein product is CASSPGTGLNSYGYTF. The rearrangement links TRBV7-6 to TRBJ1-2, with 9 positions matching TRBD1. There are 16 residues in the CDR3. The V gene end was trimmed by 5 bases and the J gene end by 5 bases; junction bases not matched to a gene: 12. Germline V gene data show CDR1 as SGHVS and CDR2 as FNYEAQ.

The gene calls are TRBV6-5 and TRBJ2-7; possibly TRBD2 for D (5 bases). This CDR3 contains 16 residues. Germline CDR1 is MNHEY and CDR2 is SVGAGI. Trimming stripped 0 bases from V and 1 base from J, with 13 bases between. The CDR3 DNA is TGTGCCAGCAGTTACTCTTATCGGGGAAGATCCTACGAGCAGTACTTC. Translation gives CASSYSYRGRSYEQYF.

The chain uses TRBV30 and TRBJ2-2; D uncertain. Trimming took 2 bases from V and 6 from J, leaving 7 bases between them. This CDR3 spans 12 amino acids. Per the germline V gene, CDR1 is GTSNPN and CDR2 is SVGIG (reference sequence). The DNA for the CDR3 is TGTGCCTGGAGTCAGAGGTCCGGGGAGCTGTTTTTT. Its protein is CAWSQRSGELFF. The full variable domain, with the rest looked up from reference TRBV30 and TRBJ2-2, is SQTIHQWPATLVQPVGSPLSLECTVEGTSNPNLYWYRQAAGRGLQLLFYSVGIGQISSEVPQNLSASRPQDRQFILSSKKLLLSDSGFYLCAWSQRSGELFFGEGSRLTVL.

This clone has more than one count but fewer than ten. The chain carries TRBV27 and TRBJ1-2; TRBD1 aligns across 10 bases. The CDR3 contains 15 residues. J was trimmed by 8 bases and V by 6 bases; bases with no gene match: 12. Germline lookup yields CDR1 MNHEY and CDR2 SMNVEV (reference sequence). CDR3 in DNA: TGTGCCAGCAGACAGGTCGGGACAGGGGCTGGCGGCTACACCTTC. Translated: CASRQVGTGAGGYTF.

The chain links TRBV4-3 to TRBJ2-1; TRBD2 aligns across 12 bases. There are 17 residues in the CDR3. V dropped 0 bases and J dropped 4; count of bases not matched to a gene: 4. Germline CDR1 LGHNA, CDR2 YSLEER. The CDR3 sequence is CASSQDTTSGGYNEQFF. In nucleotides, the CDR3 is TGCGCCAGCAGCCAAGATACAACTAGCGGGGGGTACAATGAGCAGTTCTTC.

The sample holds one count of this clone. The CDR3 here is CASSEVIGGNTEAFF. In nucleotides, the CDR3 is TGTGCCAGCAGTGAAGTTATAGGGGGAAACACTGAAGCTTTCTTT. This chain uses TRBV2 with TRBJ1-1, with a weak D call TRBD1 (6 bases). V lost 1 base and J 2 bases, leaving 11 bases between the germline ends. The CDR3 extends over 15 amino acids. Germline values: CDR1 SNHLY, CDR2 FYNNEI. Drawing the rest from reference TRBV2 and TRBJ1-1, the complete variable domain is EPEVTQTPSHQVTQMGQEVILRCVPISNHLYFYWYRQILGQKVEFLVSFYNNEISEKSEIFDDQFSVERPDGSNFTLKIRSTKLEDSAMYFCASSEVIGGNTEAFFGQGTRLTVV.

The chain employs TRBV28 and TRBJ2-7, with D unclear. Per the germline V gene, CDR1 is MDHEN and CDR2 is SYDVKM. The CDR3 totals 14 residues. Trimming cost V 3 bases and J 3 bases, with 12 bases left between them. As DNA, the CDR3 is TGTGCCAGCAGTTTTGCCCCGGGCCTCTACGAGCAGTACTTC. Encoded protein: CASSFAPGLYEQYF.

The V and J genes are TRBV7-2 and TRBJ2-3; 9 bases map to TRBD1. J was trimmed by 4 bases and V by 7 bases; bases with no gene match: 12. Germline lookup yields CDR1 SGHTA and CDR2 FQGNSA. This CDR3 is 16 amino acids long. The CDR3 DNA sequence: TGTGCCAGCACCGTTAACAGGGGGCCGGGCCCAGATACGCAGTATTTT. It yields the protein CASTVNRGPGPDTQYF. The whole variable domain, filled in from reference TRBV7-2 and TRBJ2-3, reads GAGVSQSPSNKVTEKGKDVELRCDPISGHTALYWYRQSLGQGLEFLIYFQGNSAPDKSGLPSDRFSAERTGGSVSTLTIQRTQQEDSAVYLCASTVNRGPGPDTQYFGPGTRLTVL.

This chain joins TRBV28 and TRBJ1-4; TRBD1 agrees at 7 bases. The V gene's germline CDR1 is MDHEN and CDR2 SYDVKM. The CDR3 is made up of 16 amino acids. The J segment lost 0 bases and the V segment lost 5 bases, leaving 6 bases of the junction unmatched. DNA for the CDR3: TGTGCCAGCAGTATCGGGACAGTTGCAACTAATGAAAAACTGTTTTTT. Translated, it gives CASSIGTVATNEKLFF.

J is TRBJ2-5 and V is TRBV7-7; D may correspond to TRBD1 or TRBD2 (7 bases each). Germline V gene lookup returns CDR1 SSHAT and CDR2 FNYEAQ (reference sequence). The CDR3 extends over 15 amino acids. Trimming left V 5 bases short and J 2 bases short, with 15 bases between. The CDR3 region has the DNA TGTGCCAGCAGCCAGGGGGGGGCTGTACAAGAGACCCAGTACTTC. Protein: CASSQGGAVQETQYF.

The chain uses TRBV6-5 and TRBJ2-7; 8 bases align to TRBD1. The CDR3 length is 15 residues. V lost 6 bases, J lost 5 bases, and 12 bases stayed unmatched. From germline, CDR1 is MNHEY and CDR2 SVGAGI. In DNA form, the CDR3 reads TGTGCCAGCAGGCCTGACAGGGGTGAAGGAAACGAGCAGTACTTC. It yields the protein CASRPDRGEGNEQYF.

This rearrangement joins TRBV14 to TRBJ2-5; D is ambiguous. Germline values: CDR1 SGHDN, CDR2 FVKESK. The V end lost 1 base, the J end lost 1 base, and 7 bases lay between the germline ends. The CDR3 is made up of 14 amino acids. The CDR3 nucleotides read TGTGCCAGCAGCCAAGGGAGAGTCCAAGAGACCCAGTACTTC. Its protein product is CASSQGRVQETQYF.

The chain recombines TRBV5-4 with TRBJ2-3; 9 bases map to TRBD2. The junction had 2 bases not matched to a gene; V was cut back by 0 bases and J by 3 bases. This CDR3 is built from 15 residues. Germline V gene data show CDR1 as SGHNT and CDR2 as YYREEE (reference sequence). Here the CDR3 reads CASSLGLAETDTQYF. DNA of the CDR3: TGTGCCAGCAGCTTGGGACTAGCGGAAACAGATACGCAGTATTTT.

J is TRBJ2-5 and V is TRBV28, with TRBD1 identical over 11 bases. V was pared by 6 bases and J by 1 base, with 16 bases of the junction left unmatched. CDR1 MDHEN and CDR2 SYDVKM come from the germline V gene. The CDR3 has 19 amino acids. The DNA of the CDR3 is TGTGCCAGCAGCGCACCAACTGGACTGGGACAGGGGGGCCAAGAGACCCAGTACTTC. It is translated as CASSAPTGLGQGGQETQYF. Combining the CDR3 with reference TRBV28 and TRBJ2-5 gives the whole variable domain DVKVTQSSRYLVKRTGEKVFLECVQDMDHENMFWYRQDPGLGLRLIYFSYDVKMKEKGDIPEGYSVSREKKERFSLILESASTNQTSMYLCASSAPTGLGQGGQETQYFGPGTRLLVL.